Following are 32 T cell receptor beta chains from one sample sequenced in a study of CD8 T cells in Susac syndrome. Random hexamers were used to reverse transcribe the RNA input (roughly 0.5 to 1 ug). TCRdb ran MiXCR on the immunoSEQ multiplex PCR reads and lists one entry per CDR3 protein. The sample shows 80,000 or so distinct CDR3 sequences, roughly 91% of them seen only once. Input material: CD4+ T cells from PBMCs. Receptor source: a human donor with Susac syndrome.

The V gene is TRBV7-9, the J gene TRBJ1-1, with D possibly being TRBD1 (5 bases). There are 14 residues in the CDR3. V shed 7 bases and J shed 4 bases, with 16 bases lying between them. Germline V lookup: CDR1 SEHNR, CDR2 FQNEAQ (reference sequence). CDR3 coding DNA: TGTGCCAGCACCCCGGGGGACGGCCTCACTGAAGCTTTCTTT. Residues: CASTPGDGLTEAFF.

V is TRBV29-1 and J is TRBJ2-7; 9 bases line up with TRBD1. The CDR3 covers 13 residues. The junction had 6 bases not matched to a gene; V was cut back by 4 bases and J by 5 bases. The germline V gene encodes CDR1 SQVTM and CDR2 ANQGSEA. DNA for the CDR3: TGCAGCGTTGCGGGACAGGGCACGGACGAGCAGTACTTC. This gives the protein CSVAGQGTDEQYF.

The chain couples TRBV27 to TRBJ2-7, with D tentatively TRBD1 or TRBD2 (5 bases each). Germline values: CDR1 MNHEY, CDR2 SMNVEV (reference sequence). Trimming pared 4 bases from V and 2 bases from J, leaving 12 bases between. This CDR3 spans 14 amino acids. CDR3 DNA: TGTGCCAGCAGTTGGGGACGGGGAACCTACGAGCAGTACTTC. As protein: CASSWGRGTYEQYF.

The chain recombines TRBV19 with TRBJ2-2; possibly TRBD1 for D (5 bases). Trimming stripped 3 bases from V and 4 bases from J, with 12 bases between. The germline CDR1 and CDR2 sequences are LNHDA and SQIVND (reference sequence). CDR3 length equals 15 residues. The CDR3 region is CASSILQGGTGELFF. As DNA, the CDR3 is TGTGCCAGTAGTATTTTGCAGGGTGGCACCGGGGAGCTGTTTTTT.

The chain combines TRBV4-1 with TRBJ2-3, with D possibly called TRBD1 or TRBD2 (7 bases each). Germline CDR1 is MGHRA and CDR2 is YSYEKL. The CDR3 extends over 18 amino acids. The V end was cut by 0 bases, the J end by 2 bases, with 18 bases between. DNA for the CDR3: TGCGCCAGCAGCCAAGATCAGGGGGGGCGAAGCAACACAGATACGCAGTATTTT. Translation gives CASSQDQGGRSNTDTQYF.

The CDR3, as DNA: TGCGCCAGCAGCCAAGGGCCGGGCCTCTCCTGTCAAGTCCAGTTCTTC. Its protein is CASSQGPGLSCQVQFF. This chain uses TRBV4-1 with TRBJ2-7, with D uncertain. The assigned J gene may be wrong: the sequence end matches TRBJ2-1 better. Germline V gives CDR1 MGHRA, CDR2 YSYEKL. CDR3 length: 16 amino acids.

The rearrangement joins TRBV18 to TRBJ2-7; no definite D call. There are 13 residues in the CDR3. V lost 0 bases and J lost 3, with 6 bases in between. The V gene's germline CDR1 is KGHSH and CDR2 LQKENI. CDR3 residues: CASSPPENYEQYF. CDR3 in DNA: TGTGCCAGCTCACCACCGGAAAACTACGAGCAGTACTTC.

As DNA, the CDR3 is TGTGCCAGCAGCCAAGATAGAGGCAATGAGCAGTTCTTC. Its translation: CASSQDRGNEQFF. This rearrangement joins TRBV3-1 to TRBJ2-1; D unclear. Germline V gene lookup returns CDR1 LGHDT and CDR2 YNNKEL (reference sequence). The CDR3 loop spans 13 amino acids. The V and J ends lost 0 bases and 6 bases respectively, with 6 bases between them.

The chain uses TRBV9 and TRBJ2-1; no definite D call. Between the trimmed V and J ends, which lost 0 bases and 5 bases, there was a span of 6 bases. The length of the CDR3 is 13 residues. CDR1 SGDLS and CDR2 YYNGEE come from the germline V gene. The chain's CDR3 is CASSVALNNEQFF. DNA for the CDR3: TGTGCCAGCAGCGTAGCGTTGAACAATGAGCAGTTCTTC.

The chain joins TRBV12-3 or TRBV12-4 to TRBJ1-2; 9 bases agree with TRBD1. CDR3 length equals 13 residues. V lost 6 bases to trimming and J lost 8 bases; unmatched junction nucleotides: 7. The CDR3 DNA sequence: TGTGCCAGCAGGGATACAGGGGGCGACGGCTACACCTTC. The encoded protein is CASRDTGGDGYTF.

The chain joins TRBV7-3 to TRBJ1-5; tentative D call: TRBD1 (6 bases). CDR3 size: 16 residues. Germline V gene lookup returns CDR1 SGHTA and CDR2 FQGTGA. Trimming took off 4 bases at V and 2 bases at J, with 15 bases between the two ends. The CDR3 loop reads CASSSIQGTGNQPQHF. In DNA, the CDR3 is TGTGCCAGCAGCTCAATACAGGGAACGGGCAATCAGCCCCAGCATTTT.

V is TRBV7-9 and J is TRBJ2-3, with TRBD2 identical over 11 bases. J was trimmed by 0 bases and V by 4 bases; bases with no gene match: 3. CDR1 and CDR2 (germline): SEHNR, FQNEAQ (reference sequence). The CDR3 contains 16 residues. The CDR3 loop is CASSYRLAGSTDTQYF. In DNA form, the CDR3 reads TGTGCCAGCAGCTACCGACTAGCGGGGAGCACAGATACGCAGTATTTT.

This clonotype was detected a few times. V and J are TRBV20-1 and TRBJ2-7; D gene uncertain. Germline V gene sequence: CDR1 DFQATT, CDR2 SNEGSKA (reference sequence). This CDR3 region has 11 residues. The V end lost 0 bases, the J end lost 6 bases, and 6 bases lay between the germline ends. The CDR3 here is CSARDRAEQYF. DNA for the CDR3: TGCAGTGCTAGAGATCGTGCCGAGCAGTACTTC.

V gene TRBV29-1 combines with J gene TRBJ2-7, with 11 bases that match TRBD1. The CDR3 length is 12 residues. V dropped 6 bases and J dropped 4; count of bases not matched to a gene: 2. Germline CDR1 reads SQVTM; CDR2 reads ANQGSEA. CDR3 DNA: TGCAGCGTAGGGACAGGGGGGTACGAGCAGTACTTC. Amino acid sequence: CSVGTGGYEQYF.

The V gene is TRBV9, the J gene TRBJ1-3; D is possibly TRBD1 (5 bases). Trimming removed 3 bases from V and 4 bases from J, with 14 bases in between. Germline V gene data show CDR1 as SGDLS and CDR2 as YYNGEE. This CDR3 contains 15 residues. This CDR3 reads CASSGGDWRGNTIYF. In DNA, the CDR3 is TGTGCCAGCAGCGGGGGGGATTGGAGAGGAAACACCATATATTTT.

The rearrangement links TRBV28 to TRBJ2-5, with 8 bases identical to TRBD2. Germline V gives CDR1 MDHEN, CDR2 SYDVKM. Trimming at V came to 6 bases and at J to 2 bases, leaving 11 bases not matched to a gene. The CDR3 extends over 16 amino acids. The CDR3 is CASSSLGLGGQETQYF. The CDR3 bases are TGTGCCAGCAGCTCGTTGGGACTAGGGGGACAAGAGACCCAGTACTTC.

The genes are TRBV14 and TRBJ1-2; the D is unclear. The CDR3 loop spans 13 amino acids. The V end was cut by 4 bases, the J end by 14 bases, with 20 bases between. CDR1 and CDR2 from the germline V gene are SGHDN and FVKESK. CDR3 nucleotide sequence: TGTGCCAGCAGCCCTCGCGGAGCTTCTGGCGTGACCTTC. Its translation is CASSPRGASGVTF.

This chain connects TRBV15 to TRBJ1-5, with no clear D. Trimming removed 0 bases at V and 3 bases at J, with 9 bases between. From germline, CDR1 is LNHNV and CDR2 YYDKDF (reference sequence). This CDR3 has 15 residues. CDR3 in DNA: TGTGCCACCAGCAGAGACTATGTCCTCAATCAGCCCCAGCATTTT. The encoded protein is CATSRDYVLNQPQHF. The full variable domain, in which reference TRBV15 and TRBJ1-5 provide the parts outside the CDR3, is DAMVIQNPRYQVTQFGKPVTLSCSQTLNHNVMYWYQQKSSQAPKLLFHYYDKDFNNEADTPDNFQSRRPNTSFCFLDIRSPGLGDTAMYLCATSRDYVLNQPQHFGDGTRLSIL.

This chain joins TRBV18 and TRBJ2-5; no firm D call. Trimming took 2 bases from V and 2 from J, leaving 9 bases between them. The germline V gene encodes CDR1 KGHSH and CDR2 LQKENI. The CDR3 covers 14 residues. Here the CDR3 reads CASSPIGQQETQYF. CDR3 DNA sequence: TGTGCCAGCTCACCAATAGGCCAGCAAGAGACCCAGTACTTC.

V usage is TRBV5-1 and J usage is TRBJ1-2; D uncertain. The CDR3 sequence is 13 residues long. In germline, CDR1 is SGHRS, CDR2 YFSETQ. V gave up 0 bases and J gave up 2 bases, with 5 bases separating them. The CDR3 reads CASSLDGNYGYTF. DNA of the CDR3: TGCGCCAGCAGCTTGGACGGAAACTATGGCTACACCTTC.

The genes are TRBV29-1 and TRBJ1-1, with 7 nucleotides matching TRBD1. This CDR3 spans 11 amino acids. V lost 7 bases and J lost 2; bases outside the gene matches: 1. Germline V lookup: CDR1 SQVTM, CDR2 ANQGSEA. CDR3 coding DNA: TGCAGCGGGACAGGAAACACTGAAGCTTTCTTT. It is translated as CSGTGNTEAFF. Combining the CDR3 with reference TRBV29-1 and TRBJ1-1 gives the whole variable domain SAVISQKPSRDICQRGTSLTIQCQVDSQVTMMFWYRQQPGQSLTLIATANQGSEATYESGFVIDKFPISRPNLTFSTLTVSNMSPEDSSIYLCSGTGNTEAFFGQGTRLTVV.

The CDR3 loop is CSVVRALNTEAFF. The CDR3, as DNA: TGCAGCGTTGTCAGGGCTTTGAACACTGAAGCTTTCTTT. The chain has TRBV29-1 and TRBJ1-1; D might be TRBD1 (5 bases). Between the trimmed V and J ends, which lost 4 bases and 0 bases, there was a span of 9 bases. The CDR3 loop spans 13 amino acids. CDR1 and CDR2 (germline): SQVTM, ANQGSEA.

This chain uses TRBV5-1 with TRBJ2-3, with 7 bases aligning to TRBD2. V dropped 7 bases and J dropped 1; count of bases not matched to a gene: 12. Per germline, CDR1 SGHRS and CDR2 YFSETQ. The CDR3 is 16 amino acids. CDR3 loop: CASAPIAGGGTDTQYF. The CDR3 coding sequence is TGCGCCAGCGCGCCAATAGCGGGTGGGGGCACAGATACGCAGTATTTT.

The chain recombines TRBV20-1 with TRBJ1-6, with unresolved D. This CDR3 has 14 residues. The germline V and J ends were trimmed by 6 bases and 4 bases, with 13 bases remaining between them. The germline gives CDR1 DFQATT, CDR2 SNEGSKA (reference sequence). The CDR3 sequence is CSAMRVEYNSPLHF. CDR3 DNA sequence: TGCAGTGCCATGCGGGTCGAGTATAATTCACCCCTCCACTTT.

The chain carries TRBV6-2 or TRBV6-3 and TRBJ2-5, with 7 bases identical to TRBD1. The CDR3 runs 15 residues. Germline CDR1 is MNHEY and CDR2 is SVGEGT. Germline trimming cut 6 bases from V and 1 base from J; bases unmatched to any gene: 8. The chain's CDR3 is CASRGTALFQETQYF. CDR3 coding DNA: TGTGCCAGCAGAGGGACAGCCCTTTTCCAAGAGACCCAGTACTTC.

This clonotype was found a few times. The V and J genes are TRBV6-1 and TRBJ2-3; 10 positions match TRBD2. Looked up from germline, CDR1 is MNHNS and CDR2 is SASEGT. With V trimmed by 4 bases and J by 0 bases, 7 bases remained unmatched. The CDR3 has 17 amino acids. The CDR3 nucleotides are TGTGCCAGCAGTGCCCTTAGCGGGGGGAAAAGCACAGATACGCAGTATTTT. It encodes CASSALSGGKSTDTQYF.

This sequence joins TRBV7-6 and TRBJ2-1; 8 bases map to TRBD2. The CDR3 runs 17 residues. V trimming: 1 base; J trimming: 3 bases; junction bases outside the gene matches: 8. Germline CDR1 and CDR2: SGHVS and FNYEAQ. CDR3 nucleotides: TGTGCCAGCAGCTTAGGGCTCCGCGGGGGGTACTACAATGAGCAGTTCTTC. This translates into CASSLGLRGGYYNEQFF.

The V and J genes are TRBV20-1 and TRBJ2-7; 8 bases map to TRBD2. Germline trimming cut 4 bases from V and 3 bases from J; bases unmatched to any gene: 5. The CDR3 has 13 amino acids. Germline V gene lookup returns CDR1 DFQATT and CDR2 SNEGSKA (reference sequence). This CDR3 is CSAKRSGIYEQYF. CDR3 in DNA: TGCAGTGCTAAACGTAGCGGGATCTACGAGCAGTACTTC.

The chain recombines TRBV12-3 or TRBV12-4 with TRBJ2-1; D is ambiguous. The V and J ends lost 4 bases and 7 bases respectively, with 14 bases between them. The CDR3 runs to 14 residues. The CDR3 DNA reads as TGTGCCAGCAGTTCCCCACATACACTTAATGAGCAGTTCTTC. Its translation is CASSSPHTLNEQFF.

The DNA for the CDR3 is TGCGCCAGCAGCTCCAACCTAGCGGCGAGCTCCTACGAGCAGTACTTC. Encoded protein: CASSSNLAASSYEQYF. V gene TRBV5-1 combines with J gene TRBJ2-7; TRBD2 matches 7 bases. This CDR3 region has 16 residues. V trimming: 3 bases; J trimming: 0 bases; junction bases outside the gene matches: 9. The germline gives CDR1 SGHRS, CDR2 YFSETQ.

The genes are TRBV2 and TRBJ1-1; 7 bases agree with TRBD1. This CDR3 has 14 amino acids. Germline CDR1 and CDR2: SNHLY and FYNNEI. The trim removed 6 bases at V and 2 bases at J, leaving 6 bases unmatched. The CDR3 nucleotides are TGTGCCAGCAGGGAGGGGGCCCGAAACACTGAAGCTTTCTTT. This gives the protein CASREGARNTEAFF.

The genes are TRBV20-1 and TRBJ1-1; D not certain. The CDR3 runs 12 residues. V was cut by 2 bases and J by 1 base, with 5 bases left in between. CDR1 is DFQATT, CDR2 SNEGSKA, per germline (reference sequence). The CDR3 region has the DNA TGCAGTGCTAGACATGAGAACACTGAAGCTTTCTTT. This translates into CSARHENTEAFF.